This entry is about one T cell receptor beta chain. Its antigen has not been determined. The sample holds no much larger clone one base away, and base qualities are not on file. The immunoSEQ Assay, a bias-controlled multiplex PCR, was used to amplify TCRbeta CDR3 regions from genomic DNA. In the paper's pipeline: Within the assay, amplification of reference gene primers was used to estimate how many nucleated cells each sample contained. Sequence reads were collapsed and filtered to measure the absolute abundance of every unique TCRbeta CDR3 rearrangement. For each sample, productive Simpson clonality was calculated by taking the square root of Simpson's diversity index across productive rearrangements. The source is immuneACCESS, and TCRdb retained only in-frame sequences with V and J called. Part of the clones is not carried over; for the studies checked, unresolved V genes explain less than half of this, and the remainder is unexplained. That table gives V, J and clone size, and the DNA gave D and trimming. The sample data list 300,000 to 400,000 clones, and approximately 85% of these were observed just once. The top ten clones comprise around 7.2% of the sample.

The data were obtained in a study of blood T cell repertoires in COVID-19 (TCRdb year 2020). Notes on the research overall: The collaborator samples originated in the United States, Italy and Spain and spanned the acute and convalescent phases of COVID-19. The dataset comprised deeply sampled blood TCRbeta repertoires from subjects exposed to, actively infected with, or recovered from COVID-19. HLA class I and class II types, where available, came from metadata supplied by the sample provider rather than from assay-based typing. Samples were obtained from the ongoing ImmuneRACE study (first 160 participants) and from 1,254 subjects provided by 6 global collaborators. The prospective study material was composed of cDNA or gDNA derived from T cells, B-cell-depleted T cells, or PBMCs. A de-identified subject ID, COVID-19 status, age in years and sex were almost always included in the sample metadata. The repertoires were released in a freely available public database intended as a resource for research on the immune response to SARS-CoV-2.

Whole blood was collected in K2EDTA tubes by collaborating institutions according to the institutions' own protocols. For TCRbeta analysis, collaborators shipped samples as frozen whole blood, isolated PBMCs, or DNA extracted from either of those sample types. The CDR1 and CDR2 encoded by the germline V gene (reference sequence) are SGHKS and YYEKEE. Including the terminal cysteine and phenylalanine, the CDR3 comprises 15 residues. Here the CDR3 DNA is all that survives: 45 bases in frame from base 1. Cut back by 9 bases and 5 bases, the V and J ends lie 24 bases apart. Paper-wide results and their limitations: Clinical and demographic metadata were provided uncurated, with the amount varying by source and participant.

The chain links TRBV5-5 with TRBJ2-7; a weak D assignment points to TRBD2 (5 bases agree). This TCR was recovered from a human donor in a cohort sampled during active COVID-19. The specimen was peripheral blood. The CDR3 sequence is CATWRKARAPNEQYF. The DNA sequence is TGTGCCACCTGGAGAAAGGCGAGGGCTCCTAACGAGCAGTACTTC.